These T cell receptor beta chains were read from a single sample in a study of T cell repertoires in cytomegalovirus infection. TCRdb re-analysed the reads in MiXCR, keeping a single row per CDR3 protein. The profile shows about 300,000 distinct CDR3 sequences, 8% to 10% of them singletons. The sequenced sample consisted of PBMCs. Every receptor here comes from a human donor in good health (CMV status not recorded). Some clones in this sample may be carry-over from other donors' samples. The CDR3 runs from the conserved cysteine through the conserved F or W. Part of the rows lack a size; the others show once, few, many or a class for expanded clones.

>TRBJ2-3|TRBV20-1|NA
CSARGQGTDTQYF
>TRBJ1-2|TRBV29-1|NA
CSVQVWDYGYTF
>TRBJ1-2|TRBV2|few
CASSYTTGFVYGYTF
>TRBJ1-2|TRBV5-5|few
CASSFDQGRAGYTF
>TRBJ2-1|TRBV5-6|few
CASSTPGQSSYNEQFF
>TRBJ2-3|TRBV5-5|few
CASSSGVAGGTDTQYF
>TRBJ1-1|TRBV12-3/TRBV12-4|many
CASRSRPPWGTEAFF
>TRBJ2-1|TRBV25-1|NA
CASSSPGRDSGDSYNEQFF
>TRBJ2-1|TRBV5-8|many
CASSLMASGLNNEQFF
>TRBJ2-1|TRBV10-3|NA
CAISRGLGDEQFF
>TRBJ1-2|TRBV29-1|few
CSVERAGAYGYTF
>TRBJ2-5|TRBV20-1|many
CSAPAGGSRETQYF
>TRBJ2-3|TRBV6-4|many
CASSRTRAIGDTQYF
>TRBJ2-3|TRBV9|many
CASSVERSGLVADTQYF
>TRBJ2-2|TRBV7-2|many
CASSRTVHQAGELFF
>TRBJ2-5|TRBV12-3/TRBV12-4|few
CASSLSRGRRLIGGQETQYF
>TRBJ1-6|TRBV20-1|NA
CSARDQQVLNSPLHF
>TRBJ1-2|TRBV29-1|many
CSVRGQGASYGYTF
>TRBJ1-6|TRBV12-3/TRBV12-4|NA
CATTALAGSPLHF
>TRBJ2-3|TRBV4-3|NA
CASSPTSGGLGRVTDTQYF
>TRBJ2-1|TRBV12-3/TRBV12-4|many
CASRGTETYNEQFF
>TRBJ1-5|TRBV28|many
CASSTMGQSNQPQHF
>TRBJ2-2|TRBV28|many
CASSTWGLNTGELFF
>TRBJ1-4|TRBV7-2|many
CASSLATGGANEKLFF
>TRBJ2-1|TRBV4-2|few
CASSQSAVLAGGPGSEQFF
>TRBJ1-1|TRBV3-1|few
CASSQERIEIGEAFF
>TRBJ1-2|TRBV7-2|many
CASSGWDRGILKDVDYGYTF
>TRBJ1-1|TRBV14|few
CASSPGRGAEAFF
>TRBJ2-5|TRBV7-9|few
CASSQGLRETQYF
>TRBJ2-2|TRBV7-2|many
CASSTSGGDTGELFF
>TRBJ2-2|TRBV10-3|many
CAISYGTGELFF
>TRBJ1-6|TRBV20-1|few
CSARVPTGEGNSPLHF
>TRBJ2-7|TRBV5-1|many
CASSLGQGSSYEQYF
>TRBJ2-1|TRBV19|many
CASSIAGSSYNEQFF
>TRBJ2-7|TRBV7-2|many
CASSPYTGITYEQYF
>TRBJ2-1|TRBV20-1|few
CSARWTSGGAVEQFF
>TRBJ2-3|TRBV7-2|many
CASSISGGNKYF
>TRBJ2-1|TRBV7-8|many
CASIPGTWVGFSSYNEQFF
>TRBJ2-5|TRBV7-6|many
CASSLAGFGIEGETQYF
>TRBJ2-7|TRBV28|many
CASSRRDTSSYEQYF
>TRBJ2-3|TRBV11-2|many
CASSLTGPSDTQYF
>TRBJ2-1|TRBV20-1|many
CSARGLAGDTYNEQFF
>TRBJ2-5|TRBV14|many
CASSQGARATIQETQYF
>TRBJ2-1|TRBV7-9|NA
CASSLLGDPNEQFF
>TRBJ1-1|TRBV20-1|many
CSARGGLRQGDRAFF
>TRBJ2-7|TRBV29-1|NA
CSVEAPDEQYF
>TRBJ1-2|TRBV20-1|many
CSARVGVPNYGYTF
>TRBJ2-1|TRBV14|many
CASSHRVFEQFF
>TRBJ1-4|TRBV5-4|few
CASSWGGTRARGGELFF
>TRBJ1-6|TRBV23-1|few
CVQGNNSPLHF
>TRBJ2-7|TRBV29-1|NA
CSVEDLLQGNEQYF
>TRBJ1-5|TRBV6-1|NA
CASSEGVYPPQHF
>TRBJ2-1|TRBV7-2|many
CASSLEPGGNEQFF
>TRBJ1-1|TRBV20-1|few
CSARDTDRGKTEAFF
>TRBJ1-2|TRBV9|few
CASSRTAWGYTF
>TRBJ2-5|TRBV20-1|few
CSALPSTGTAGETQYF
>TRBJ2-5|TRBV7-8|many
CASSLLAGGPQETQYF
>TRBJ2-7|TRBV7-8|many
CASREGWAVTYEQYF